Included here is one T cell receptor (beta chain) sequence, with context. This specimen comes from a study of technical replicates of blood from a few donors. Sequencing was performed with immunoSEQ multiplex PCR; in TCRdb, only in-frame clones are kept and a portion is missing. The sample has tens of thousands of clones, 85% to 95% seen once; the top ten hold 4.7%. Per the germline V gene, CDR1 is MNHEY and CDR2 is SMNVEV (reference sequence). J was trimmed by 5 bases and V by 5 bases; bases with no gene match: 17. The CDR3 is 19 amino acids. This sequence joins TRBV27 and TRBJ2-2; 10 bases are a match to TRBD2. This receptor was identified in a human donor in good health. Some clones in this sample may be carry-over from other donors' samples. What was sequenced was PBMCs. CDR3 residues: CASSPRTSGPTGGTGELFF. In DNA, the CDR3 is TGTGCCAGCAGTCCCCGGACTAGCGGCCCTACTGGAGGTACCGGGGAGCTGTTTTTT.